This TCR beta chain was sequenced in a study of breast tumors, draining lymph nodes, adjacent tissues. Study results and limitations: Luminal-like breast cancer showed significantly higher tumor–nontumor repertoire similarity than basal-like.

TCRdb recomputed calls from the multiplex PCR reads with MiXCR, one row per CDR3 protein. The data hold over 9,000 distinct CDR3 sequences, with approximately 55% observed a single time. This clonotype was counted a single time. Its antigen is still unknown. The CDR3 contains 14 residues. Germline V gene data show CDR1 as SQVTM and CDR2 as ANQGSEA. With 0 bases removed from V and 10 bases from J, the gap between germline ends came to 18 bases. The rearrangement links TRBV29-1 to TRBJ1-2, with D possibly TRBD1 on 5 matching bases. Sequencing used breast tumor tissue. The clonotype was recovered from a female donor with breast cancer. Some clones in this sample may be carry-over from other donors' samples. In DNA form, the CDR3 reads TGCAGCGTTGAAGATAGGACCATCGACAGTATCTACACCTTC. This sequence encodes CSVEDRTIDSIYTF.